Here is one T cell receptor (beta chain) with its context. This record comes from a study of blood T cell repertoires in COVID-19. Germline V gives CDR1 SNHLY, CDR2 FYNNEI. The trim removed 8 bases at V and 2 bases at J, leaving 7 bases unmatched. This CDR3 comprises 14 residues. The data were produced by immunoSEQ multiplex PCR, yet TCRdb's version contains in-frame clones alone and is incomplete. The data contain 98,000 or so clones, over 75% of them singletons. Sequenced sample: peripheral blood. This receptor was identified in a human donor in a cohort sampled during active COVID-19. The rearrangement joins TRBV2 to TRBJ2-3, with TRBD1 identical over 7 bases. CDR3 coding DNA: TGTGCCAGCCGACAGGGTTATTCCACAGATACGCAGTATTTT. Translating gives CASRQGYSTDTQYF. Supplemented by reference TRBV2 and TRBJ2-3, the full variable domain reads EPEVTQTPSHQVTQMGQEVILRCVPISNHLYFYWYRQILGQKVEFLVSFYNNEISEKSEIFDDQFSVERPDGSNFTLKIRSTKLEDSAMYFCASRQGYSTDTQYFGPGTRLTVL.